Below, one T cell receptor beta chain is given with its context. Its antigen is still unknown. Looked up from germline, CDR1 is MDHEN and CDR2 is SYDVKM. The CDR3 is made up of 14 amino acids. Trimming shortened V by 2 bases and J by 4 bases, and 8 bases separated the two germline ends. Generated by immunoSEQ multiplex PCR, the TCRdb table keeps only in-frame clones and is missing some. The sample lists about 110,000 clones; 70% to 90% were seen once. The data were taken from a study of T cell responses to AZD1222 COVID-19 vaccine. Points from the study as a whole: In a largely white British group with more females than males, clonal diversity was possibly underestimated. Just 5 or 6 AZD1222 recipients tested seropositive at baseline.

The source is an adult in good health. This chain connects TRBV28 to TRBJ1-4; D gene ambiguous. The sequencing used peripheral blood, collected on day 0 of MenACWY control vaccination. This CDR3 reads CASSLERINEKLFF. In DNA form, the CDR3 reads TGTGCCAGCAGTTTAGAAAGGATTAATGAAAAACTGTTTTTT.